This T cell receptor beta chain stems from a study of T-cell reconstitution after alpha-beta-depleted transplantation in children. Points from the study as a whole: Newly produced T cells mostly accounted for T-cell counts and diversity one year post-transplant. Some patients owed their high day-60 TCRbeta diversity to surviving recipient T cells and thymic progenitors. Roughly two months post-transplant, alpha-beta T cells reportedly originated from several hundred graft clones that had expanded.

Notes on this clonotype: Its target is not known.

Preparation of the TCRbeta library used unique molecular identifiers. TCRdb itself ran the PCR reads through MiXCR, one entry per CDR3 protein. The sample records about 640,000 distinct CDR3 sequences, 10% to 15% being singletons. Sequenced here: PBMCs, mostly from graft donor cells, sampled 360 days after TCRalphabeta/CD19-depleted stem cell transplant. The receptor comes from a male patient between 10 and 17 years old who had a stem cell transplant for acute myeloid leukemia, so the T cells may come from the graft donor.

Here the CDR3 DNA reads TGTGCCAGCAGCCCCTTACTAGCGGGAGCGACAGATACGCAGTATTTT. Protein product: CASSPLLAGATDTQYF. The V call is TRBV3-1, the J call TRBJ2-3; TRBD2 agrees at 11 bases. Looked up from germline, CDR1 is LGHDT and CDR2 is YNNKEL (reference sequence). This CDR3 comprises 16 residues. The ends lost 4 bases at V and 3 bases at J; junction bases unmatched: 6.